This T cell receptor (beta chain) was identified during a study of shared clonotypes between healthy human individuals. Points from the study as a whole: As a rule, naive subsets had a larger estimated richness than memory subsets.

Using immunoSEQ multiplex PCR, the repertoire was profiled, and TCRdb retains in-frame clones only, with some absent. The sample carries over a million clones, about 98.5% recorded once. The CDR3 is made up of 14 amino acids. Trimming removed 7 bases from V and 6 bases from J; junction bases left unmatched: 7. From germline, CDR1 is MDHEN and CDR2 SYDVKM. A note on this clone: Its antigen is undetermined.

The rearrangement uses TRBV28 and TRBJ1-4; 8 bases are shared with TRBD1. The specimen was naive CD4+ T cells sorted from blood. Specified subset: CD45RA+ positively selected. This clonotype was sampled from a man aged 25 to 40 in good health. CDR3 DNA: TGTGCCAGCATAGGGGACAGGCTTTATGAAAAACTGTTTTTT. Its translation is CASIGDRLYEKLFF.